The entry that follows covers one TCR beta chain sequence. Other DNA sequences in this sample translate to the same CDR3. V was pared by 6 bases and J by 4 bases, with 4 bases between. The CDR3 loop spans 11 amino acids. Profiling relied on immunoSEQ multiplex PCR, and the TCRdb table lists in-frame clones only, not all of them. Here the sample spans 200,000 to 300,000 clones, more than 80% being singletons. The data stem from a study of T cell responses to AZD1222 COVID-19 vaccine. This chain uses TRBV12-3 or TRBV12-4 with TRBJ2-1; no firm D call. Source: peripheral blood, taken on day 0 of AZD1222 vaccination. This clonotype originated in an adult in good health. Written as DNA, the CDR3 is TGTGCCAGCAGCTCTTACAATGAGCAGTTCTTC. It yields the protein CASSSYNEQFF.